The 30 T cell receptor beta chains listed next were all sequenced from one sample in a study of blood T cell repertoires in COVID-19. The repertoire was sequenced with immunoSEQ multiplex PCR; TCRdb's copy has only in-frame clones and lacks some. The sample includes approximately 500,000 clones, roughly nine tenths of them seen just once. Source material: peripheral blood. The receptors shown here come from a woman in her fifties or sixties with COVID-19, enrolled during active disease.

The chain uses TRBV7-9 and TRBJ2-1; 10 positions match TRBD1. CDR1 SEHNR and CDR2 FQNEAQ come from the germline V gene (reference sequence). V lost 4 bases, J lost 9 bases, and 9 bases stayed unmatched. The length of the CDR3 is 15 residues. The CDR3 coding sequence is TGTGCCAGCAGCTATACCGGGACAGGGGTGGGTGAGCAGTTCTTC. Its protein is CASSYTGTGVGEQFF.

The gene calls are TRBV30 and TRBJ2-3; weak D call: TRBD2 (7 bases). CDR1 GTSNPN and CDR2 SVGIG come from the germline V gene (reference sequence). The CDR3 is made up of 15 amino acids. Trimming removed 1 base from V and 0 bases from J, with 11 bases in between. This CDR3 is CAWSEGGRSTDTQYF. The CDR3, as DNA: TGTGCCTGGAGTGAGGGGGGGCGGAGCACAGATACGCAGTATTTT. Full variable domain (rest looked up from reference TRBV30 and TRBJ2-3): SQTIHQWPATLVQPVGSPLSLECTVEGTSNPNLYWYRQAAGRGLQLLFYSVGIGQISSEVPQNLSASRPQDRQFILSSKKLLLSDSGFYLCAWSEGGRSTDTQYFGPGTRLTVL.

This chain links TRBV6-1 with TRBJ2-2; 8 positions agree with TRBD2. The CDR3 has 17 amino acids. In germline, CDR1 is MNHNS, CDR2 SASEGT. V trimming: 4 bases; J trimming: 1 base; junction bases outside the gene matches: 8. The CDR3 coding sequence is TGTGCCAGCAGTGTGAGGTTAGCGGGGTGGAACACCGGGGAGCTGTTTTTT. This translates into CASSVRLAGWNTGELFF.

The chain is built from TRBV12-3 or TRBV12-4 and TRBJ2-1; D is perhaps TRBD1 (6 bases). This CDR3 comprises 13 residues. V shed 6 bases and J shed 11 bases, with 17 bases lying between them. The CDR3 DNA reads TGTGCCAGCAGCCACAGGGAAGGGGGTCAGCAGTTCTTC. Amino acid sequence: CASSHREGGQQFF.

A word on this clone: This sample includes further DNA sequences coding for the same CDR3. The V and J genes are TRBV13 and TRBJ2-7; D possibly corresponds to TRBD2 (5 bases). This CDR3 is built from 12 residues. The V gene's germline CDR1 is PRHDT and CDR2 FYEKMQ (reference sequence). Trimming left V 4 bases short and J 5 bases short, with 9 bases between. CDR3 sequence reads: CASSSTGNEQYF. The CDR3 DNA follows: TGTGCCAGCAGCTCCACGGGGAACGAGCAGTACTTC.

The chain links TRBV6-5 to TRBJ2-3, with 10 bases identical to TRBD1. This CDR3 region has 14 residues. CDR1 and CDR2 from the germline V gene are MNHEY and SVGAGI. V lost 10 bases and J lost 5; bases outside the gene matches: 9. The CDR3 sequence is CATWDRGFRDTQYF. The CDR3 nucleotides are TGTGCCACCTGGGACAGGGGTTTCAGAGATACGCAGTATTTT.

This chain links TRBV6-5 with TRBJ1-1, with 8 positions matching TRBD1. Germline V lookup: CDR1 MNHEY, CDR2 SVGAGI. V lost 4 bases to trimming and J lost 4 bases; unmatched junction nucleotides: 8. This CDR3 spans 15 amino acids. CDR3 region: CASSFGQGGSTEAFF. CDR3 DNA sequence: TGTGCCAGCAGTTTCGGACAGGGTGGGAGCACTGAAGCTTTCTTT.

The chain is built from TRBV4-1 and TRBJ1-6, with 10 bases identical to TRBD1. Looked up from germline, CDR1 is MGHRA and CDR2 is YSYEKL. J lost 8 bases, V lost 6 bases, and 1 base had no gene match. There are 13 residues in the CDR3. CDR3: CASRGTGDSPLHF. The DNA of the CDR3 is TGCGCCAGCAGGGGGACAGGGGATTCACCCCTCCACTTT.

The chain combines TRBV10-2 with TRBJ2-7; D not certain. In germline, CDR1 is WSHSY, CDR2 SAAADI. The V end was cut by 11 bases, the J end by 0 bases, with 11 bases between. This CDR3 is built from 12 residues. The DNA for the CDR3 is TGCGCCTCCGCTAGAAGCTCCTACGAGCAGTACTTC. Translated, it gives CASARSSYEQYF.

CDR3 residues: CASSPGTTGMNTEAFF. In DNA, the CDR3 is TGTGCCAGCAGTCCCGGGACTACGGGCATGAACACTGAAGCTTTCTTT. The V gene is TRBV27, the J gene TRBJ1-1, with D perhaps matching TRBD1 (5 bases). The CDR3 has 16 residues. CDR1 and CDR2 from the germline V gene are MNHEY and SMNVEV (reference sequence). V lost 5 bases and J lost 0, with 16 bases in between.

This chain joins TRBV19 and TRBJ2-5, with D uncertain. This CDR3 region has 12 residues. Germline lookup yields CDR1 LNHDA and CDR2 SQIVND (reference sequence). V lost 1 base to trimming and J lost 7 bases, with 7 bases between them. CDR3 DNA: TGTGCCAGTAGTATAGGTTCAGGGACCCAGTACTTC. It yields the protein CASSIGSGTQYF.

The genes are TRBV5-4 and TRBJ2-3, with 8 bases matching TRBD1. CDR1 and CDR2 from the germline V gene are SGHNT and YYREEE (reference sequence). CDR3 length: 16 amino acids. Germline trimming cut 2 bases from V and 3 bases from J; bases unmatched to any gene: 8. CDR3 sequence reads: CASSFPTGDRTDTQYF. The CDR3 coding sequence is TGTGCCAGCAGCTTTCCGACAGGGGATCGGACAGATACGCAGTATTTT.

V usage is TRBV19 and J usage is TRBJ1-6; 10 bases map to TRBD1. J was trimmed by 10 bases and V by 3 bases; bases with no gene match: 3. CDR1 is LNHDA and CDR2 is SQIVND in the germline V gene (reference sequence). This CDR3 contains 14 residues. The CDR3 bases are TGTGCCAGTAGTATTGACAGGGGGCTATCACCCCTCCACTTT. It is translated as CASSIDRGLSPLHF.

This clone was detected only a few times. The chain joins TRBV2 to TRBJ2-7; D perhaps matches TRBD1 (7 bases). Germline CDR1 reads SNHLY; CDR2 reads FYNNEI. Trimming took off 7 bases at V and 0 bases at J, with 16 bases between the two ends. This CDR3 contains 15 residues. The CDR3 bases are TGTGCCAGCACCCCGCGGGACAGAAGCTCCTACGAGCAGTACTTC. Amino acids: CASTPRDRSSYEQYF. Filled out from reference TRBV2 and TRBJ2-7, the complete variable domain reads EPEVTQTPSHQVTQMGQEVILRCVPISNHLYFYWYRQILGQKVEFLVSFYNNEISEKSEIFDDQFSVERPDGSNFTLKIRSTKLEDSAMYFCASTPRDRSSYEQYFGPGTRLTVT.

The chain combines TRBV5-4 with TRBJ2-3, with a weak D call TRBD2 (5 bases). Germline CDR1 and CDR2: SGHNT and YYREEE (reference sequence). The CDR3 totals 14 residues. Deletions cut 2 bases from V and 5 bases from J, with 12 bases between. In nucleotides, the CDR3 is TGTGCCAGCAGCTTAAGGCTAGAGGGAGATACGCAGTATTTT. Its protein product is CASSLRLEGDTQYF.

This clone was observed a single time. V usage is TRBV4-1 and J usage is TRBJ1-1, with 9 positions matching TRBD1. The CDR3 spans 15 residues. CDR1 and CDR2 (germline): MGHRA, YSYEKL. Germline trimming cut 4 bases from V and 1 base from J; bases unmatched to any gene: 4. The DNA of the CDR3 is TGCGCCAGCAGCCCTATGGGACAGGGGAACACTGAAGCTTTCTTT. Encoded protein: CASSPMGQGNTEAFF.

The rearrangement joins TRBV19 to TRBJ1-1; a possible D gene is TRBD1 (5 bases). V lost 4 bases to trimming and J lost 3 bases, with 9 bases between them. The CDR3 has 13 residues. Germline V gene sequence: CDR1 LNHDA, CDR2 SQIVND (reference sequence). The CDR3 DNA is TGTGCCAGTAGTAAACGGACATACACTGAAGCTTTCTTT. The encoded protein is CASSKRTYTEAFF.

J is TRBJ2-7 and V is TRBV6-1; D is undetermined. The CDR3 runs to 13 residues. V lost 3 bases and J 3 bases, leaving 9 bases between the germline ends. Looked up from germline, CDR1 is MNHNS and CDR2 is SASEGT. DNA of the CDR3: TGTGCCAGCAGTGAGAACCCAGGCTACGAGCAGTACTTC. Protein: CASSENPGYEQYF.

This sequence joins TRBV21-1 and TRBJ1-1. TRBV21-1 is termed a pseudogene. The CDR3 consists of 17 residues. The CDR3: CASSKAADSRMNTEAFF. The CDR3 nucleotides are TGTGCCAGCAGCAAAGCCGCAGACTCTAGAATGAACACTGAAGCTTTCTTT.

This sequence joins TRBV29-1 and TRBJ2-2, with 8 bases aligning to TRBD2. The CDR3 is made up of 15 amino acids. Germline lookup yields CDR1 SQVTM and CDR2 ANQGSEA. V lost 1 base to trimming and J lost 3 bases; unmatched junction nucleotides: 4. This CDR3 is CSVEVAAGDTGELFF. CDR3 nucleotide sequence: TGCAGCGTTGAAGTCGCAGCGGGGGACACCGGGGAGCTGTTTTTT.

V and J are TRBV30 and TRBJ2-7; 8 bases align to TRBD2. From germline, CDR1 is GTSNPN and CDR2 SVGIG (reference sequence). The CDR3 has 13 residues. V was pared by 2 bases and J by 7 bases, with 7 bases of the junction left unmatched. CDR3 nucleotides: TGTGCCTGGAGTCGGGGGGGGCTTAGGGAGCAGTACTTC. Translated: CAWSRGGLREQYF.

This chain joins TRBV28 and TRBJ1-2; D is ambiguous. V gave up 5 bases and J gave up 4 bases, with 11 bases separating them. Germline CDR1 MDHEN, CDR2 SYDVKM. The CDR3 consists of 13 residues. CDR3 sequence: CASSDRVGYGYTF. For the CDR3, the DNA is TGTGCCAGCAGTGACCGGGTGGGCTATGGCTACACCTTC.

V and J are TRBV11-2 and TRBJ1-2; the D gene is possibly TRBD1 (6 bases). V was pared by 5 bases and J by 4 bases, with 17 bases between. Germline CDR1 reads SGHAT; CDR2 reads FQNNGV. There are 15 residues in the CDR3. The CDR3 nucleotides are TGTGCCAGCAGCCCCCCAGGGGTTGTAGGCTATGGCTACACCTTC. The encoded protein is CASSPPGVVGYGYTF.

In regard to this clone: Other DNA sequences in this specimen translate into the identical CDR3. The chain carries TRBV6-5 and TRBJ1-2; 7 nucleotides match TRBD1. Unmatched junction bases numbered 4, after V lost 6 bases and J lost 6 bases. This CDR3 has 12 amino acids. In germline, CDR1 is MNHEY, CDR2 SVGAGI. The CDR3 protein is CASSRQGDGYTF. The CDR3 DNA reads as TGTGCCAGCAGCCGACAGGGAGATGGCTACACCTTC.

The chain employs TRBV10-3 and TRBJ2-7, with D perhaps TRBD1 (6 bases). Trimming shortened V by 9 bases and J by 1 base, and 16 bases separated the two germline ends. The germline V gene encodes CDR1 ENHRY and CDR2 SYGVKD. The CDR3 extends over 14 amino acids. Here the CDR3 DNA reads TGTGCCATACGGTCAGGGGTTGAGTCCTACGAGCAGTACTTC. It yields the protein CAIRSGVESYEQYF.

The chain uses TRBV6-5 and TRBJ2-3, with D maybe TRBD1 (5 bases). In germline, CDR1 is MNHEY, CDR2 SVGAGI. V dropped 4 bases and J dropped 8 bases, with 10 bases sitting between them. There are 12 residues in the CDR3. The chain's CDR3 is CASSLGQSTQYF. The CDR3 DNA reads as TGTGCCAGCAGTTTAGGACAATCTACGCAGTATTTT.

The chain couples TRBV5-3 to TRBJ1-4, with D hard to call. TRBV5-3 is an ORF, with its function uncertain. The CDR3 runs to 18 residues. V was clipped by 0 bases and J by 8 bases, with 23 bases between them. In DNA, the CDR3 is TGTGCCAGAAGCTTGGAAGGCCAGGTTAATCCGGATTGGGAAAAACTGTTTTTT. It specifies CARSLEGQVNPDWEKLFF.

The gene calls are TRBV24-1 and TRBJ2-1, with TRBD2 matching 7 bases. The CDR3 totals 11 residues. Germline V gene data show CDR1 as KGHDR and CDR2 as SFDVKD. Germline trimming cut 10 bases from V and 6 bases from J; bases unmatched to any gene: 2. CDR3: CATGGGNEQFF. CDR3 DNA: TGTGCCACGGGGGGGGGCAATGAGCAGTTCTTC.

The chain links TRBV6-6 to TRBJ1-2; D unresolved. Germline V gene lookup returns CDR1 MNHNY and CDR2 SVGAGI (reference sequence). Trimming shortened V by 6 bases and J by 6 bases, and 14 bases separated the two germline ends. The CDR3 is made up of 13 amino acids. CDR3 sequence reads: CASSRVALDGYTF. In nucleotides, the CDR3 is TGTGCCAGCAGCCGCGTCGCCCTCGATGGCTACACCTTC.

The rearrangement joins TRBV4-2 to TRBJ1-2, with D unresolved. The CDR3 is 14 residues long. The germline V gene has CDR1 LGHNA and CDR2 YNFKEQ. Trimming pared 3 bases from V and 6 bases from J, leaving 14 bases between. CDR3 amino acids: CASSHRGEPDGYTF. CDR3 in DNA: TGTGCCAGCAGCCATAGAGGAGAGCCCGATGGCTACACCTTC.